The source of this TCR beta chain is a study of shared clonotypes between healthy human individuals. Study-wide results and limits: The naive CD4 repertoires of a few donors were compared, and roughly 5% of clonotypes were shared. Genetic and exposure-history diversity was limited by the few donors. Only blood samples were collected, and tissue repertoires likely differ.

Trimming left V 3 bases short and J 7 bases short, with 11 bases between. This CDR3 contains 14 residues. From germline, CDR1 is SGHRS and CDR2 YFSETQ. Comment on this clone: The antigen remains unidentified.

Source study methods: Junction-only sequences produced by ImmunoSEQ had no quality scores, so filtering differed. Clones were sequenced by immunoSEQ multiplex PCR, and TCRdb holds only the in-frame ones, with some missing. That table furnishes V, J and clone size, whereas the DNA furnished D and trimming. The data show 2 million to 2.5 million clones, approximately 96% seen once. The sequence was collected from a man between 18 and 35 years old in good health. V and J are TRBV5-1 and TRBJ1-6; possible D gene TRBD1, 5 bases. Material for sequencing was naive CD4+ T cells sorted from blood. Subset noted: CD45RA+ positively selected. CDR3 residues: CASSSPDTNSPLHF. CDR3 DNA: TGCGCCAGCAGCTCCCCGGACACAAATTCACCCCTCCACTTT.